The next 19 T cell receptor beta chains were all read from a single sample in a study of molecular identifiers for immune sequencing clone quantification. TCRdb recomputed calls from the PCR reads with MiXCR, one row per CDR3 protein. The table has about 500,000 distinct CDR3 sequences, 25% seen once; the top ten hold around 0.8%. The sequenced sample was naive CD8+ T cells from blood, with Jurkat cell RNA spiked in. The subset: FACS-sorted CD8+CD4-CCR7+CD45RA+ naive T cells. The receptors come from a human donor in good health. Some libraries in this study had Jurkat cell RNA spiked in.

At least ten counts were recorded for this clonotype. V gene TRBV4-1 combines with J gene TRBJ2-7, with D possibly TRBD1 on 5 matching bases. The CDR3 runs to 15 residues. With 0 bases removed from V and 2 bases from J, the gap between germline ends came to 11 bases. From germline, CDR1 is MGHRA and CDR2 YSYEKL. In DNA form, the CDR3 reads TGCGCCAGCAGCCAAGATACAGGAGCCCCCTACGAGCAGTACTTC. It codes for CASSQDTGAPYEQYF.

Comment on this clonotype: Being one base from a much bigger clone, this may be a read error. The J gene is TRBJ2-1, the V gene TRBV20-1; TRBD2 matches 13 bases. Germline V gene lookup returns CDR1 DFQATT and CDR2 SNEGSKA (reference sequence). This CDR3 comprises 14 residues. CDR3 amino acids: CSARLAGGYNKQFF. The CDR3 bases are TGCAGTGCTCGACTAGCGGGAGGATACAATAAGCAGTTCTTC.

This clonotype was seen at least ten times. This sequence joins TRBV15 and TRBJ2-3; D perhaps matches TRBD2 (6 bases). In germline, CDR1 is LNHNV, CDR2 YYDKDF (reference sequence). V shed 0 bases and J shed 2 bases, with 15 bases lying between them. This CDR3 has 17 residues. Here the CDR3 reads CATSRDRGVIITDTQYF. CDR3 bases: TGTGCCACCAGCAGAGATCGCGGGGTGATCATCACAGATACGCAGTATTTT.

This clonotype was recorded at least ten times. This rearrangement joins TRBV27 to TRBJ2-7, with TRBD2 matching 8 bases. Germline CDR1 and CDR2: MNHEY and SMNVEV (reference sequence). CDR3 size: 13 residues. The trim removed 5 bases at V and 4 bases at J, leaving 4 bases unmatched. The CDR3 sequence is CASSPRLAYEQYF. The CDR3 region has the DNA TGTGCCAGCAGTCCGAGACTAGCGTACGAGCAGTACTTC.

This clonotype was detected only a few times. V is TRBV6-5 and J is TRBJ2-6; 8 bases match TRBD1. V lost 7 bases to trimming and J lost 3 bases; unmatched junction nucleotides: 5. The CDR3 length is 15 residues. Germline CDR1 reads MNHEY; CDR2 reads SVGAGI. The CDR3 here is CASTTQGGGANVLTF. The CDR3, as DNA: TGTGCCAGCACCACACAGGGGGGTGGGGCCAACGTCCTGACTTTC.

The J gene is TRBJ2-7, the V gene TRBV20-1; D is possibly TRBD2 (6 bases). CDR1 is DFQATT and CDR2 is SNEGSKA in the germline V gene (reference sequence). V lost 0 bases, J lost 0 bases, and 12 bases lay in between. The CDR3 extends over 15 amino acids. This chain's CDR3 is CSARDRLARSYEQYF. The CDR3 DNA reads as TGCAGTGCTAGAGATCGCCTAGCGCGCTCCTACGAGCAGTACTTC.

A word on this clonotype: This may arise from a read error, as a much more abundant clone is one base away. The CDR3 DNA follows: TGTGCCAGCAGCTCCCCGTCGGACGGGGGGCGCGATAATGAAAAACTGTTTTTT. The encoded protein is CASSSPSDGGRDNEKLFF. This rearrangement joins TRBV7-9 to TRBJ1-4; maybe TRBD1 (6 bases). Germline-derived CDR1 and CDR2 are SEHNR and FQNEAQ (reference sequence). This CDR3 spans 18 amino acids. Trimming left V 4 bases short and J 4 bases short, with 22 bases between. Based on the CDR3 plus reference TRBV7-9 and TRBJ1-4, the full variable domain is DTGVSQNPRHKITKRGQNVTFRCDPISEHNRLYWYRQTLGQGPEFLTYFQNEAQLEKSRLLSDRFSAERPKGSFSTLEIQRTEQGDSAMYLCASSSPSDGGRDNEKLFFGSGTQLSVL.

This clonotype appeared a few times. This sequence joins TRBV30 and TRBJ1-1; D remains ambiguous. V was clipped by 3 bases and J by 1 base, with 9 bases between them. This CDR3 has 13 amino acids. CDR1 and CDR2 from the germline V gene are GTSNPN and SVGIG (reference sequence). CDR3 protein: CAWRKHKNTEAFF. CDR3 DNA: TGTGCCTGGAGGAAACACAAGAACACTGAAGCTTTCTTT.

This clonotype showed up many times. The V and J genes are TRBV12-3 or TRBV12-4 and TRBJ2-5; D not certain. The length of the CDR3 is 14 residues. The V gene lost 5 bases and the J gene lost 7 bases, with 17 bases spanning the gap. CDR3 DNA: TGTGCCAGCAGTCCCCCGCTCCAAGAGAGGACCCAGTACTTC. Translating it yields CASSPPLQERTQYF.

This clonotype appeared many times. The rearrangement uses TRBV4-2 and TRBJ1-1; no clear D. The CDR3 runs to 15 residues. CDR1 LGHNA and CDR2 YNFKEQ come from the germline V gene. Deletions cut 4 bases from V and 1 base from J, with 13 bases between. The CDR3 DNA reads as TGTGCCAGCAGCCGGGATCGGCAGTCGAACACTGAAGCTTTCTTT. Protein sequence: CASSRDRQSNTEAFF.

This clonotype has more than one count but fewer than ten. The J gene is TRBJ2-4, the V gene TRBV27; 10 nucleotides match TRBD1. The ends lost 3 bases at V and 5 bases at J; junction bases unmatched: 1. Germline V lookup: CDR1 MNHEY, CDR2 SMNVEV (reference sequence). The CDR3 is 14 residues long. CDR3 nucleotide sequence: TGTGCCAGCAGTTTGGGGACAGGGGAAAACATTCAGTACTTC. Protein: CASSLGTGENIQYF.

A word on this clonotype: An end of the junction does not agree with germline; a read error may underlie this. This chain uses TRBV7-9 with TRBJ2-3; the match to TRBD1 covers 12 bases. Germline V gene sequence: CDR1 SEHNR, CDR2 FQNEAQ (reference sequence). This CDR3 contains 19 residues. The CDR3 nucleotides are TGTGCCGGCAGCTTCTTTGATCGGGGACAGGGGGCATTCACAGATACGCAGTATTTT. Amino acid sequence: CAGSFFDRGQGAFTDTQYF.

This clonotype was counted many times. The chain recombines TRBV12-5 with TRBJ1-5, with TRBD1 identical over 9 bases. Germline V gives CDR1 LGHNT, CDR2 FRNRAP. V was clipped by 2 bases and J by 3 bases; unmatched bases: 17. The CDR3 loop spans 20 amino acids. The CDR3 loop reads CASGLPKSSSRDRVNQPQHF. CDR3 nucleotide sequence: TGTGCTAGTGGTTTGCCAAAGTCGAGTTCCCGGGACAGGGTCAATCAGCCCCAGCATTTT. Using reference TRBV12-5 and TRBJ1-5 for the parts outside the CDR3, the full variable domain is DARVTQTPRHKVTEMGQEVTMRCQPILGHNTVFWYRQTMMQGLELLAYFRNRAPLDDSGMPKDRFSAEMPDATLATLKIQPSEPRDSAVYFCASGLPKSSSRDRVNQPQHFGDGTRLSIL.

The table lists this clonotype with a few counts. This chain links TRBV7-8 with TRBJ2-3; the match to TRBD2 covers 8 bases. The CDR3 sequence is 16 residues long. Germline lookup yields CDR1 SGHVS and CDR2 FQNEAQ. J gave up 1 base and V 1 base, and 4 bases lay outside the gene matches. Here the CDR3 DNA reads TGTGCCAGCAGCTTAGATCCGCGGGGGGGCACAGATACGCAGTATTTT. It yields the protein CASSLDPRGGTDTQYF.

This chain joins TRBV7-6 and TRBJ2-1, with D possibly matching TRBD1 (6 bases). The V end was cut by 4 bases, the J end by 9 bases, with 13 bases between. This CDR3 is 13 amino acids long. Germline lookup yields CDR1 SGHVS and CDR2 FNYEAQ. The CDR3 spells CASSSLGAFEQFF. In nucleotides, the CDR3 is TGTGCCAGCAGCTCCCTGGGGGCGTTTGAGCAGTTCTTC.

This clonotype was found many times. J is TRBJ2-1 and V is TRBV4-2, with TRBD2 matching over 11 bases. Germline CDR1 LGHNA, CDR2 YNFKEQ. The CDR3 spans 16 residues. The ends lost 2 bases at V and 8 bases at J; junction bases unmatched: 8. The CDR3 nucleotides are TGTGCCAGCAGCCAACCTTTGACTAGCGGGGTCGATGAGCAGTTCTTC. It translates to CASSQPLTSGVDEQFF.

This clonotype has only a few counts. The V call is TRBV30, the J call TRBJ2-2; the D is unclear. CDR3 length: 11 amino acids. The V end lost 2 bases, the J end lost 5 bases, and 3 bases lay between the germline ends. Germline CDR1 is GTSNPN and CDR2 is SVGIG (reference sequence). As DNA, the CDR3 is TGTGCCTGGAGTAGTACCGGGGAGCTGTTTTTT. This sequence encodes CAWSSTGELFF.

At least ten counts were recorded for this clonotype. The V gene is TRBV29-1, the J gene TRBJ2-7, with TRBD1 as a possible D gene (6 bases). CDR3 size: 13 residues. Germline-derived CDR1 and CDR2 are SQVTM and ANQGSEA. Trimming took off 7 bases at V and 3 bases at J, with 16 bases between the two ends. CDR3: CSARTQTGYEQYF. DNA for the CDR3: TGCAGCGCCCGAACCCAGACAGGCTACGAGCAGTACTTC.

As concerns this clonotype: One junction end does not reproduce the germline sequence, and a read error may be involved. The chain is built from TRBV4-3 and TRBJ2-7; unclear D gene. Germline-derived CDR1 and CDR2 are LGHNA and YSLEER. The CDR3 runs to 15 residues. The CDR3 region has the DNA TGCGCCAGCAGCCAAGATCAGGCAGTGGGGTACGAGCGGTACTTC. Translated, it gives CASSQDQAVGYERYF.